The 32 T cell receptor beta chains given below trace back to one sample, sequenced in a study of monozygotic twins with inflammatory bowel disease. After re-calling the 5' RACE reads, TCRdb lists one entry per CDR3 protein, DNA absent. The table lists approximately 330,000 distinct CDR3 sequences. Sequencing was performed on blood. Receptors were obtained from a human donor with ulcerative colitis or Crohn's disease, or a healthy co-twin of an affected twin (not recorded which).

V is TRBV5-1 and J is TRBJ2-3; the TCRdb D gene call, TRBD2, has no DNA to confirm it. Germline V lookup: CDR1 SGHRS, CDR2 YFSETQ. The CDR3 length is 13 residues. CDR3 sequence: CAGASSPTDTQYF.

V and J are TRBV29-1 and TRBJ2-7; TCRdb proposes TRBD2, but this gene call is untestable without DNA. CDR3 length equals 12 residues. Germline V gene lookup returns CDR1 SQVTM and CDR2 ANQGSEA. The CDR3 spells CSVAVAGAQSYF.

The rearrangement joins TRBV5-1 to TRBJ1-2; TCRdb proposes TRBD1, but this gene call is untestable without DNA. CDR1 SGHRS and CDR2 YFSETQ come from the germline V gene. The CDR3 runs to 14 residues. CDR3 sequence: CASAPWGESGGYTF.

The chain links TRBV5-1 to TRBJ2-7; TCRdb gives TRBD1 as the D gene, but with no DNA this cannot be confirmed. This CDR3 is built from 16 residues. Looked up from germline, CDR1 is SGHRS and CDR2 is YFSETQ. The chain's CDR3 is CASSLTDRPSSYEQYF.

The rearrangement joins TRBV12-3 or TRBV12-4 to TRBJ1-1. This CDR3 comprises 12 residues. The CDR3 is CASSLFGTEAFF.

The chain combines TRBV18 with TRBJ1-1. The CDR3 runs to 13 residues. The germline gives CDR1 KGHSH, CDR2 LQKENI. The CDR3 loop reads CASSPGIGSKAFF.

The chain recombines TRBV24-1 with TRBJ2-1; TCRdb reports TRBD1, a call that lacks DNA to check it against. The CDR3 covers 14 residues. Germline V CDR1 and CDR2: KGHDR, SFDVKD. The chain's CDR3 is CATRASQGYNEQFF.

This rearrangement joins TRBV18 to TRBJ2-1. CDR3 length: 15 amino acids. Germline V gene data show CDR1 as KGHSH and CDR2 as LQKENI. CDR3 region: CASSPRATSYNEQFF.

The J gene is TRBJ2-3, the V gene TRBV5-6. CDR3 size: 13 residues. Germline values: CDR1 SGHDT, CDR2 YYEEEE. CDR3 sequence: CASSLGLPNTQYF. Using reference TRBV5-6 and TRBJ2-3 for the parts outside the CDR3, the full variable domain is DAGVTQSPTHLIKTRGQQVTLRCSPKSGHDTVSWYQQALGQGPQFIFQYYEEEERQRGNFPDRFSGHQFPNYSSELNVNALLLGDSALYLCASSLGLPNTQYFGPGTRLTVL.

The rearrangement joins TRBV20-1 to TRBJ2-5; the D call from TCRdb, TRBD1, cannot be confirmed without DNA. Germline CDR1 and CDR2: DFQATT and SNEGSKA (reference sequence). The CDR3 covers 14 residues. The CDR3 is CSARDWEGQETQYF.

J is TRBJ2-7 and V is TRBV10-3; TCRdb reports TRBD2, a call that lacks DNA to check it against. Germline V gives CDR1 ENHRY, CDR2 SYGVKD. The CDR3 has 15 residues. CDR3 loop: CAIGQGSSGAYEQYF.

The chain recombines TRBV18 with TRBJ2-1. Germline CDR1 is KGHSH and CDR2 is LQKENI. This CDR3 has 12 residues. The CDR3 reads CASSPDLNEQFF. Using reference TRBV18 and TRBJ2-1 for the parts outside the CDR3, the full variable domain is NAGVMQNPRHLVRRRGQEARLRCSPMKGHSHVYWYRQLPEEGLKFMVYLQKENIIDESGMPKERFSAEFPKEGPSILRIQQVVRGDSAAYFCASSPDLNEQFFGPGTRLTVL.

V usage is TRBV7-7 and J usage is TRBJ2-2. The CDR3 totals 15 residues. Per the germline V gene, CDR1 is SSHAT and CDR2 is FNYEAQ (reference sequence). CDR3 protein: CASSKAGANTGELFF.

The V call is TRBV4-1, the J call TRBJ1-5; TCRdb's D gene call, TRBD1, goes unchecked for lack of DNA. Per the germline V gene, CDR1 is MGHRA and CDR2 is YSYEKL. The CDR3 runs to 16 residues. CDR3 residues: CASSQEGWGDNQPQHF.

The chain links TRBV15 to TRBJ2-1; the D call of TRBD1 rests on TCRdb alone, since no DNA is present to check it. CDR1 is LNHNV and CDR2 is YYDKDF in the germline V gene (reference sequence). The CDR3 has 14 amino acids. The CDR3 is CATSVGQGSYEQFF. Variable domain in full (rest from reference TRBV15 and TRBJ2-1): DAMVIQNPRYQVTQFGKPVTLSCSQTLNHNVMYWYQQKSSQAPKLLFHYYDKDFNNEADTPDNFQSRRPNTSFCFLDIRSPGLGDTAMYLCATSVGQGSYEQFFGPGTRLTVL.

This sequence joins TRBV18 and TRBJ1-2; TCRdb picks TRBD1, but there is no DNA to check that call. The germline V gene has CDR1 KGHSH and CDR2 LQKENI. The CDR3 has 15 amino acids. The CDR3 protein is CASSPIRGANYGYTF.

This chain joins TRBV7-2 and TRBJ2-5; TCRdb outputs TRBD2, but without DNA this stays unchecked. CDR1 and CDR2 (germline): SGHTA, FQGNSA. This CDR3 contains 15 residues. CDR3 amino acids: CASSLRRTFQETQYF.

This chain connects TRBV20-1 to TRBJ2-1; no DNA is available, so the TRBD2 call from TCRdb remains unchecked. Germline values: CDR1 DFQATT, CDR2 SNEGSKA (reference sequence). The CDR3 loop spans 18 amino acids. CDR3: CSARSGTSGRPTYNEQFF.

This chain uses TRBV6-2 or TRBV6-3 with TRBJ2-6; TCRdb's D call, TRBD2, is unchecked because there is no DNA. This CDR3 spans 16 amino acids. Germline V CDR1 and CDR2: MNHEY, SVGEGT. Here the CDR3 reads CASSPSGGSGANVLTF.

The chain is built from TRBV5-1 and TRBJ1-2; absent DNA, TCRdb's TRBD1 call cannot be checked. The CDR3 sequence is 14 residues long. Germline CDR1 reads SGHRS; CDR2 reads YFSETQ. CDR3 sequence: CASSHWTGAYGYTF.

The chain carries TRBV12-3 or TRBV12-4 and TRBJ1-5; TCRdb returns TRBD1, unconfirmable since there is no DNA. The CDR3 is made up of 15 amino acids. Here the CDR3 reads CASNRQGAGNQPQHF.

This chain connects TRBV5-3 to TRBJ2-3; the TRBD1 assignment by TCRdb is unverifiable without DNA. TRBV5-3 is an ORF, with its function uncertain. This CDR3 has 13 amino acids. The CDR3: CARSPEGSPCLYF.

The V call is TRBV24-1, the J call TRBJ1-6. The CDR3 totals 13 residues. CDR1 is KGHDR, CDR2 SFDVKD, per germline. The chain's CDR3 is CATSPDGNSPLHF.

V gene TRBV20-1 combines with J gene TRBJ1-4; the TCRdb D gene call, TRBD1, has no DNA to confirm it. The CDR3 runs to 12 residues. In germline, CDR1 is DFQATT, CDR2 SNEGSKA (reference sequence). This CDR3 reads CAPADTNEKLFF.

The chain combines TRBV10-2 with TRBJ2-1; TCRdb names TRBD2, which stays unverified in the absence of DNA. The germline CDR1 and CDR2 sequences are WSHSY and SAAADI. This CDR3 has 18 amino acids. CDR3 sequence reads: CASSDGAGGPNGYGEQFF.

The chain recombines TRBV3-1 with TRBJ1-6; lacking DNA, the TRBD1 call made by TCRdb goes unchecked. Looked up from germline, CDR1 is LGHDT and CDR2 is YNNKEL (reference sequence). CDR3 size: 13 residues. The CDR3 protein is CASSQTENSPLHF. Full variable domain (remainder filled in from reference TRBV3-1 and TRBJ1-6): DTAVSQTPKYLVTQMGNDKSIKCEQNLGHDTMYWYKQDSKKFLKIMFSYNNKELIINETVPNRFSPKSPDKAHLNLHINSLELGDSAVYFCASSQTENSPLHFGNGTRLTVT.

The V gene is TRBV29-1, the J gene TRBJ2-4; with no DNA, the TCRdb D assignment of TRBD2 cannot be verified. The germline V gene has CDR1 SQVTM and CDR2 ANQGSEA. The CDR3 sequence is 13 residues long. This chain's CDR3 is CSVGSGVGNIQYF.

V gene TRBV9 combines with J gene TRBJ2-1. Germline values: CDR1 SGDLS, CDR2 YYNGEE. The CDR3 contains 15 residues. CDR3 residues: CASSVDGFSYNEQFF.

The chain has TRBV10-3 and TRBJ1-1; with no DNA, the TCRdb D assignment of TRBD1 cannot be verified. Germline-derived CDR1 and CDR2 are ENHRY and SYGVKD. The CDR3 runs to 13 residues. The CDR3 spells CAIGQDMDTEAFF.

This chain joins TRBV4-2 and TRBJ1-1; absent DNA, TCRdb's TRBD1 call cannot be checked. The CDR3 runs to 16 residues. Germline lookup yields CDR1 LGHNA and CDR2 YNFKEQ. CDR3 amino acids: CASSRTRNGGNTEAFF.

V and J are TRBV25-1 and TRBJ1-3. CDR1 and CDR2 (germline): MGHDK, SYGVNS. The CDR3 runs to 17 residues. The CDR3 spells CASSACRFLGSGNTIYF.

The chain employs TRBV12-3 or TRBV12-4 and TRBJ1-4; TCRdb gives TRBD1 as the D gene, but with no DNA this cannot be confirmed. The CDR3 sequence is 14 residues long. The CDR3 is CASSLKGAEEKLFF.